The 26 T cell receptor beta chains given below trace back to one sample, sequenced in a study of cytotoxic CD8 clonotypes in ibrutinib-treated CLL (dated by TCRdb to about 2021). In light of the paper, this sample's time point label describes: approximately 25 months on ibrutinib. Receptor libraries were prepared by the immunoSEQ multiplex PCR assay. Imported from immuneACCESS, the table was reduced by TCRdb to in-frame sequences with V and J called. These copies leave out some clones; in studies compared against another copy, an unresolved V gene accounts for under half, and the cause of the remainder is not known. The sample yields roughly 170,000 clones; about 80% were counted once. The ten most abundant clones make up about 4.3% of the sample. Sequencing used PBMCs, obtained after 24 months of ibrutinib treatment. The receptors come from a human donor with chronic lymphocytic leukemia.

V usage is TRBV29-1 and J usage is TRBJ2-1, with a possible D match to TRBD2 (5 bases). Trimming shortened V by 0 bases and J by 4 bases, and 13 bases separated the two germline ends. The CDR3 contains 15 residues. The germline V gene has CDR1 SQVTM and CDR2 ANQGSEA. Here the CDR3 DNA reads TGCAGCGTTGAAGATCCCCGGACTGGATACAATGAGCAGTTCTTC. It is translated as CSVEDPRTGYNEQFF.

This clone was detected a few times. The gene calls are TRBV6-1 and TRBJ2-5; no clear D. Trimming removed 3 bases at V and 5 bases at J, with 7 bases between. CDR1 is MNHNS and CDR2 is SASEGT in the germline V gene. The CDR3 consists of 12 residues. CDR3: CASSDVGETQYF. The CDR3 DNA follows: TGTGCCAGCAGTGACGTGGGGGAGACCCAGTACTTC.

This clone has more than one count but fewer than ten. This chain joins TRBV19 and TRBJ2-3; TRBD2 aligns across 13 bases. The V and J ends lost 5 bases and 0 bases, in that order; junction bases with no gene match: 11. The V gene's germline CDR1 is LNHDA and CDR2 SQIVND (reference sequence). The length of the CDR3 is 19 residues. This CDR3 is CASSPRTSGGGGSTDTQYF. The CDR3, as DNA: TGTGCCAGTAGTCCCCGGACTAGCGGGGGTGGTGGGAGCACAGATACGCAGTATTTT.

The chain couples TRBV18 to TRBJ1-1; D not certain. There are 15 residues in the CDR3. Trimming removed 1 base at V and 4 bases at J, with 13 bases between. Looked up from germline, CDR1 is KGHSH and CDR2 is LQKENI. This chain's CDR3 is CASSPRGGSSTEAFF. The DNA of the CDR3 is TGTGCCAGCTCACCACGGGGAGGGTCGAGCACTGAAGCTTTCTTT.

In DNA form, the CDR3 reads TGTGCCAGCAGTTACAAGGGGGGAGTCACTGAAGCTTTCTTT. It translates to CASSYKGGVTEAFF. J is TRBJ1-1 and V is TRBV6-5; D is possibly TRBD1 (6 bases). CDR3 size: 14 residues. Trimming removed 2 bases at V and 4 bases at J, with 11 bases between. Germline V gives CDR1 MNHEY, CDR2 SVGAGI.

The chain has TRBV19 and TRBJ1-1; D is unclear. Trimming shortened V by 5 bases and J by 8 bases, and 15 bases separated the two germline ends. The CDR3 runs to 13 residues. Germline values: CDR1 LNHDA, CDR2 SQIVND (reference sequence). The CDR3, as DNA: TGTGCCAGTAGTCCCCCCGGCCGGCTCGAAGCTTTCTTT. Protein product: CASSPPGRLEAFF.

V and J are TRBV7-9 and TRBJ1-3; D gene unclear. The germline gives CDR1 SEHNR, CDR2 FQNEAQ (reference sequence). The CDR3 sequence is 13 residues long. V was cut by 1 base and J by 4 bases, with 5 bases left in between. In DNA, the CDR3 is TGTGCCAGCAGCTTAGGTGCCGGAAACACCATATATTTT. The encoded protein is CASSLGAGNTIYF.

This chain joins TRBV27 and TRBJ1-2, with unresolved D. Trimming stripped 3 bases from V and 5 bases from J, with 7 bases between. Germline CDR1 reads MNHEY; CDR2 reads SMNVEV (reference sequence). CDR3 length equals 12 residues. The chain's CDR3 is CASSLDGYGYTF. The CDR3 DNA follows: TGTGCCAGCAGTTTGGATGGGTATGGCTACACCTTC.

This sequence joins TRBV11-3 and TRBJ2-1, with a weak D call TRBD1 (6 bases). Germline lookup yields CDR1 SGHNT and CDR2 YENEEA. Trimming cost V 4 bases and J 5 bases, with 9 bases left between them. The CDR3 extends over 13 amino acids. Written as DNA, the CDR3 is TGTGCCAGCAGCTATACAGGGAACAATGAGCAGTTCTTC. Translating gives CASSYTGNNEQFF.

The J gene is TRBJ2-1, the V gene TRBV30, with 9 bases lining up with TRBD2. The CDR3 covers 16 residues. Germline V lookup: CDR1 GTSNPN, CDR2 SVGIG (reference sequence). V lost 4 bases, J lost 3 bases, and 10 bases stayed unmatched. The CDR3 DNA follows: TGTGCCTGGAAAGCTTTGACTAGCGGATTCTACAATGAGCAGTTCTTC. Protein product: CAWKALTSGFYNEQFF.

The CDR3 DNA reads TGTGCCACCAGCAGAGTGGACAGCACCACCGGGGAGCTGTTTTTT. Protein: CATSRVDSTTGELFF. The V call is TRBV15, the J call TRBJ2-2; weak D call: TRBD1 (6 bases). Germline V gene sequence: CDR1 LNHNV, CDR2 YYDKDF (reference sequence). The CDR3 has 15 amino acids. V lost 1 base and J lost 4, with 10 bases in between.

The chain employs TRBV2 and TRBJ1-3; D is undetermined. Germline CDR1 and CDR2: SNHLY and FYNNEI. CDR3 length: 13 amino acids. Deletions cut 7 bases from V and 0 bases from J, with 7 bases between. This CDR3 reads CASTSFSGNTIYF. Here the CDR3 DNA reads TGTGCCAGCACGAGCTTCTCTGGAAACACCATATATTTT. Combining the CDR3 with reference TRBV2 and TRBJ1-3 gives the whole variable domain EPEVTQTPSHQVTQMGQEVILRCVPISNHLYFYWYRQILGQKVEFLVSFYNNEISEKSEIFDDQFSVERPDGSNFTLKIRSTKLEDSAMYFCASTSFSGNTIYFGEGSWLTVV.

The chain carries TRBV7-9 and TRBJ2-1; no firm D call. Trimming cost V 2 bases and J 9 bases, with 5 bases left between them. The CDR3 extends over 11 amino acids. Germline loops: CDR1 SEHNR, CDR2 FQNEAQ (reference sequence). CDR3 sequence reads: CASSLLFEQFF. The CDR3 DNA reads as TGTGCCAGCAGCTTACTCTTTGAGCAGTTCTTC.

The sample holds one count of this clone. The rearrangement links TRBV7-2 to TRBJ2-5, with a weak D call TRBD2 (5 bases). Per the germline V gene, CDR1 is SGHTA and CDR2 is FQGNSA. Trimming removed 1 base from V and 1 base from J, with 10 bases in between. The CDR3 consists of 15 residues. The chain's CDR3 is CASSLGTGIQETQYF. CDR3 in DNA: TGTGCCAGCAGCTTAGGGACGGGGATCCAAGAGACCCAGTACTTC.

The genes are TRBV28 and TRBJ2-7; weak D call: TRBD1 (5 bases). V lost 5 bases to trimming and J lost 3 bases, with 14 bases between them. Germline V gene sequence: CDR1 MDHEN, CDR2 SYDVKM. This CDR3 is built from 14 residues. The CDR3 is CASSPTTVVYEQYF. In nucleotides, the CDR3 is TGTGCCAGCAGTCCTACGACAGTGGTCTACGAGCAGTACTTC.

The chain couples TRBV10-3 to TRBJ1-1; D is undetermined. There are 15 residues in the CDR3. The V and J ends lost 3 bases and 3 bases respectively, with 14 bases between them. From germline, CDR1 is ENHRY and CDR2 SYGVKD. The CDR3 coding sequence is TGTGCCATCAGTGATTGGCAGAATCGAGACACTGAAGCTTTCTTT. This translates into CAISDWQNRDTEAFF.

This chain uses TRBV5-4 with TRBJ2-1, with no clear D. The CDR3 sequence is 14 residues long. The germline V gene encodes CDR1 SGHNT and CDR2 YYREEE (reference sequence). Between the trimmed V and J ends, which lost 2 bases and 0 bases, there was a span of 6 bases. The CDR3 nucleotides are TGTGCCAGCAGCTTAAAGGGCTCCTACAATGAGCAGTTCTTC. Translation: CASSLKGSYNEQFF.

V is TRBV7-2 and J is TRBJ2-2; D perhaps matches TRBD2 (6 bases). CDR1 is SGHTA and CDR2 is FQGNSA in the germline V gene. The CDR3 totals 16 residues. The V end was cut by 8 bases, the J end by 3 bases, with 19 bases between. The CDR3 sequence: CASRMGGRDYTGELFF. Here the CDR3 DNA reads TGTGCCAGCCGAATGGGGGGAAGGGATTACACCGGGGAGCTGTTTTTT.

The chain links TRBV4-1 to TRBJ2-3; D is undetermined. CDR1 and CDR2 (germline): MGHRA, YSYEKL. The CDR3 spans 15 residues. Trimming stripped 1 base from V and 0 bases from J, with 8 bases between. The CDR3 region is CASSQVQMSTDTQYF. CDR3 DNA sequence: TGCGCCAGCAGCCAAGTGCAGATGAGCACAGATACGCAGTATTTT.

This rearrangement joins TRBV6-5 to TRBJ1-2; no firm D call. The germline V gene has CDR1 MNHEY and CDR2 SVGAGI. The V end lost 2 bases, the J end lost 6 bases, and 13 bases lay between the germline ends. The CDR3 sequence is 14 residues long. The CDR3 DNA sequence: TGTGCCAGCAGTTACACCAACAGTGCTCATGGCTACACCTTC. Residues: CASSYTNSAHGYTF.

The J gene is TRBJ2-5, the V gene TRBV5-6; weak D call: TRBD1 (6 bases). Trimming cost V 4 bases and J 4 bases, with 20 bases left between them. Germline CDR1 and CDR2: SGHDT and YYEEEE. The CDR3 has 16 residues. The CDR3 nucleotides are TGTGCCAGCAGCCGGGCGGCAGGGGTGGGTAGAGAGACCCAGTACTTC. Translated, it gives CASSRAAGVGRETQYF.

The CDR3 region is CASSIGVAGSQPQHF. CDR3 nucleotides: TGTGCCAGTAGTATAGGGGTAGCAGGTAGTCAGCCCCAGCATTTT. This chain links TRBV19 with TRBJ1-5; the D is unclear. Per germline, CDR1 LNHDA and CDR2 SQIVND (reference sequence). This CDR3 spans 15 amino acids. Trimming took off 1 base at V and 6 bases at J, with 13 bases between the two ends.

V and J are TRBV30 and TRBJ1-2, with TRBD1 matching over 12 bases. The germline V gene encodes CDR1 GTSNPN and CDR2 SVGIG (reference sequence). The CDR3 spans 16 residues. After removal of 0 bases from V and 7 bases from J, the junction contained 9 bases not matched to a gene. The CDR3 loop reads CAWSVVWDRGRTGYTF. DNA for the CDR3: TGTGCCTGGAGTGTAGTTTGGGACAGGGGGCGGACTGGCTACACCTTC.

This sequence joins TRBV6-5 and TRBJ2-6; TRBD1 is a possible D gene (5 bases). Per the germline V gene, CDR1 is MNHEY and CDR2 is SVGAGI. Between the trimmed V and J ends, which lost 2 bases and 3 bases, there was a span of 8 bases. The length of the CDR3 is 15 residues. CDR3 in DNA: TGTGCCAGCAGTTACGGCAGGGTTGGGGCCAACGTCCTGACTTTC. Encoded protein: CASSYGRVGANVLTF.

Here the CDR3 reads CASSQVGGMNTEAFF. Written as DNA, the CDR3 is TGTGCCAGCAGCCAAGTGGGGGGCATGAACACTGAAGCTTTCTTT. The J gene is TRBJ1-1, the V gene TRBV4-2, with D perhaps TRBD1 (6 bases). CDR1 and CDR2 (germline): LGHNA, YNFKEQ. The CDR3 length is 15 residues. V lost 1 base and J 0 bases, leaving 9 bases between the germline ends.

This chain links TRBV7-9 with TRBJ2-7; TRBD1 matches at 9 bases. The CDR3 contains 14 residues. Trimming removed 5 bases from V and 5 bases from J; junction bases left unmatched: 7. Looked up from germline, CDR1 is SEHNR and CDR2 is FQNEAQ (reference sequence). This CDR3 reads CASSLGQGLNEQYF. Here the CDR3 DNA reads TGTGCCAGCAGCCTGGGACAGGGTCTAAACGAGCAGTACTTC. The full variable domain, completed using reference TRBV7-9 and TRBJ2-7, is DTGVSQNPRHKITKRGQNVTFRCDPISEHNRLYWYRQTLGQGPEFLTYFQNEAQLEKSRLLSDRFSAERPKGSFSTLEIQRTEQGDSAMYLCASSLGQGLNEQYFGPGTRLTVT.